The clone carrying this TCR beta chain has just a few counts. TCR alpha and beta CDR3 regions were amplified from RNA using iRepertoire nested multiplex PCR. TCRdb redid the calling of the multiplex PCR reads with MiXCR, one entry per CDR3 protein. The profile shows under 150,000 distinct CDR3 sequences, about two fifths of them singletons. These data are taken from a study of glioma-infiltrating T cells. CDR3 length: 15 amino acids. V lost 2 bases to trimming and J lost 0 bases, with 10 bases between them. The gene calls are TRBV12-3 or TRBV12-4 and TRBJ2-5, with D perhaps being TRBD1 or TRBD2 (5 bases each). Input material: glioma tissue, nonneoplastic brain tissue, or PBMCs (not recorded which). The clonotype was recovered from a human donor with low-grade glioma or glioblastoma, undergoing nonglioma brain surgery, or in good health (not recorded which). CDR3 DNA: TGTGCCAGCAGTTTAATTCTGGGGGACCAAGAGACCCAGTACTTC. It encodes CASSLILGDQETQYF.